These 27 T cell receptor beta chains were sequenced from one sample in a study of shared clonotypes between healthy human individuals. Generated by immunoSEQ multiplex PCR, the TCRdb table keeps only in-frame clones and is missing some. In the table there are 2 million or so clones, 95% of which are singletons. Sample: naive CD4+ T cells sorted from blood. Subset given: CD45RA+ positively selected. The receptors come from a man between 18 and 29 years old in good health.

The rearrangement uses TRBV18 and TRBJ2-7; D gene unclear. The CDR3 sequence is 13 residues long. Trimming removed 6 bases from V and 1 base from J, with 10 bases in between. The germline V gene encodes CDR1 KGHSH and CDR2 LQKENI. CDR3 nucleotide sequence: TGTGCCAGCTCCCCCAATGCTTCCTACGAGCAGTACTTC. Translating gives CASSPNASYEQYF.

The V and J genes are TRBV18 and TRBJ2-2; D is tentatively TRBD1 or TRBD2 (5 bases each). The CDR3 is 14 amino acids. Germline V CDR1 and CDR2: KGHSH, LQKENI. V shed 0 bases and J shed 6 bases, with 8 bases lying between them. In nucleotides, the CDR3 is TGTGCCAGCTCACCACCCCTGGGACCCGGGGAGCTGTTTTTT. Translated, it gives CASSPPLGPGELFF.

The sample holds one count of this clone. The V gene is TRBV5-6, the J gene TRBJ2-7, with 7 nucleotides matching TRBD1. The CDR3 loop spans 14 amino acids. V was clipped by 2 bases and J by 2 bases; unmatched bases: 4. Looked up from germline, CDR1 is SGHDT and CDR2 is YYEEEE. CDR3 loop: CASSFGQVTYEQYF. The CDR3 region has the DNA TGTGCCAGCAGCTTCGGACAGGTAACCTACGAGCAGTACTTC.

The chain employs TRBV10-3 and TRBJ2-3; D remains ambiguous. V was pared by 10 bases and J by 0 bases, with 17 bases between. The CDR3 has 15 amino acids. Germline lookup yields CDR1 ENHRY and CDR2 SYGVKD. CDR3 amino acids: CATLRSGPSTDTQYF. The DNA of the CDR3 is TGTGCCACCTTGAGATCGGGCCCTAGCACAGATACGCAGTATTTT.

Remarks on this clone: This specimen includes other DNA sequences encoding the same CDR3. The chain has TRBV6-5 and TRBJ1-2; 7 positions agree with TRBD1. Germline lookup yields CDR1 MNHEY and CDR2 SVGAGI. V lost 0 bases to trimming and J lost 5 bases; unmatched junction nucleotides: 3. This CDR3 is 14 amino acids long. Here the CDR3 reads CASSYSGGGYGYTF. CDR3 DNA: TGTGCCAGCAGTTACTCAGGGGGCGGGTATGGCTACACCTTC.

The chain links TRBV11-2 to TRBJ2-1, with D possibly called TRBD1 or TRBD2 (5 bases each). With 4 bases removed from V and 8 bases from J, the gap between germline ends came to 24 bases. The CDR3 length is 17 residues. Germline lookup yields CDR1 SGHAT and CDR2 FQNNGV. CDR3 loop: CASSSISGQGRAYEQFF. The DNA for the CDR3 is TGTGCCAGCAGCTCCATCTCGGGGCAAGGTAGGGCCTATGAGCAGTTCTTC.

In the case of this clone: A much larger clone sits a single nucleotide away, making a read error possible. The chain links TRBV30 to TRBJ1-1; no reliable D call. CDR3 size: 12 residues. The V end lost 5 bases, the J end lost 1 base, and 8 bases lay between the germline ends. Germline V lookup: CDR1 GTSNPN, CDR2 SVGIG (reference sequence). The CDR3: CAWAERNTEAFF. In DNA form, the CDR3 reads TGTGCCTGGGCAGAACGGAACACTGAAGCTTTCTTT.

V and J are TRBV2 and TRBJ2-7; 11 bases match TRBD1. The CDR3 is 14 residues long. V was clipped by 6 bases and J by 6 bases; unmatched bases: 7. The germline gives CDR1 SNHLY, CDR2 FYNNEI. This chain's CDR3 is CASRWDRGGGEQYF. For the CDR3, the DNA is TGTGCCAGCAGGTGGGACAGGGGGGGTGGCGAGCAGTACTTC.

V and J are TRBV6-1 and TRBJ1-2; TRBD1 might be the D (5 bases). V shed 4 bases and J shed 6 bases, with 12 bases lying between them. The CDR3 is made up of 13 amino acids. The germline V gene has CDR1 MNHNS and CDR2 SASEGT. The CDR3 sequence: CASSVSGNDGYTF. In DNA form, the CDR3 reads TGTGCCAGCAGTGTTTCAGGGAACGATGGCTACACCTTC.

This clone occurred once. The genes are TRBV9 and TRBJ2-3, with TRBD1 identical over 10 bases. The V segment lost 0 bases and the J segment 2 bases; nucleotides outside the gene matches: 6. This CDR3 comprises 17 residues. CDR1 is SGDLS, CDR2 YYNGEE, per germline. CDR3 loop: CASSVAGTGVATDTQYF. The CDR3 region has the DNA TGTGCCAGCAGCGTAGCGGGGACAGGGGTGGCCACAGATACGCAGTATTTT.

Notes on this clone: The same CDR3 arises from other DNA sequences in this sample as well. The chain uses TRBV7-9 and TRBJ2-5; D is uncertain. The CDR3 consists of 10 residues. CDR1 and CDR2 from the germline V gene are SEHNR and FQNEAQ (reference sequence). The V end was cut by 5 bases, the J end by 8 bases, with 6 bases between. CDR3 sequence (DNA): TGTGCCAGCAGCGGGGAAACCCAGTACTTC. Its translation: CASSGETQYF.

J is TRBJ1-2 and V is TRBV7-8; the D is unclear. This CDR3 has 14 amino acids. In germline, CDR1 is SGHVS, CDR2 FQNEAQ. V was pared by 1 base and J by 4 bases, with 10 bases between. This chain's CDR3 is CASSLDGWGYGYTF. The CDR3 nucleotides are TGTGCCAGCAGCTTAGACGGCTGGGGCTATGGCTACACCTTC.

The chain employs TRBV10-1 and TRBJ2-5; 11 bases are a match to TRBD2. With 3 bases clipped from V and 1 base from J, the junction kept 4 bases outside the gene matches. From germline, CDR1 is WNHNN and CDR2 SYGVQD (reference sequence). The CDR3 covers 16 residues. CDR3 in amino acids: CASSDSTSGGQETQYF. The CDR3 DNA sequence: TGCGCCAGCAGTGACTCAACTAGCGGGGGCCAAGAGACCCAGTACTTC.

The chain employs TRBV2 and TRBJ2-5; D ambiguous. CDR1 SNHLY and CDR2 FYNNEI come from the germline V gene. V was cut by 5 bases and J by 2 bases, with 9 bases left in between. The CDR3 covers 13 residues. CDR3 bases: TGTGCCAGCAGTTTGGAATTTCAAGAGACCCAGTACTTC. Amino acids: CASSLEFQETQYF.

V gene TRBV2 combines with J gene TRBJ1-2, with TRBD1 matching 10 bases. The CDR3 totals 15 residues. The junction had 4 bases not matched to a gene; V was cut back by 2 bases and J by 4 bases. The germline gives CDR1 SNHLY, CDR2 FYNNEI. As DNA, the CDR3 is TGTGCCAGCAGTGAATCGGGGACAGGGGCCTATGGCTACACCTTC. Amino acids: CASSESGTGAYGYTF.

Note on this clone: Other DNA sequences in this sample translate to the same CDR3. The gene calls are TRBV5-1 and TRBJ2-7; 8 nucleotides match TRBD1. This CDR3 is built from 13 residues. Germline values: CDR1 SGHRS, CDR2 YFSETQ. Germline trimming cut 4 bases from V and 2 bases from J; bases unmatched to any gene: 2. The CDR3 region has the DNA TGCGCCAGCAGCCCACAGGGGGCCTACGAGCAGTACTTC. Amino acid sequence: CASSPQGAYEQYF.

This chain links TRBV5-1 with TRBJ2-2; D not certain. V was shortened by 4 bases and J by 1 base, with 11 bases between the two germline ends. Germline loops: CDR1 SGHRS, CDR2 YFSETQ. The length of the CDR3 is 15 residues. CDR3 residues: CASSEAPGNTGELFF. The CDR3 DNA reads TGCGCCAGCAGCGAAGCACCCGGGAACACCGGGGAGCTGTTTTTT.

The V call is TRBV11-2, the J call TRBJ2-1; D is undetermined. Trimming took 0 bases from V and 9 from J, leaving 12 bases between them. Germline V lookup: CDR1 SGHAT, CDR2 FQNNGV. CDR3 length equals 14 residues. CDR3 sequence (DNA): TGTGCCAGCAGCTTAGAAGGTGGGCTCAGTGAGCAGTTCTTC. Translating gives CASSLEGGLSEQFF.

In its sample, this clone was seen a few times. The chain carries TRBV6-5 and TRBJ2-7; D gene unclear. Per the germline V gene, CDR1 is MNHEY and CDR2 is SVGAGI. The CDR3 loop spans 13 amino acids. V shed 7 bases and J shed 6 bases, with 16 bases lying between them. The CDR3 DNA is TGTGCCAGCATGGAAAGGCCGGTGAGCGAGCAGTACTTC. It yields the protein CASMERPVSEQYF.

The CDR3 is CASSDVGVTYEQYF. The CDR3 coding sequence is TGTGCCAGCAGTGATGTGGGTGTCACCTACGAGCAGTACTTC. V is TRBV6-1 and J is TRBJ2-7; D gene ambiguous. The CDR3 sequence is 14 residues long. From germline, CDR1 is MNHNS and CDR2 SASEGT. Trimming took off 3 bases at V and 2 bases at J, with 11 bases between the two ends.

This clone was seen a single time. The rearrangement joins TRBV18 to TRBJ2-2; D possibly matches TRBD1 or TRBD2 (5 bases each). The germline CDR1 and CDR2 sequences are KGHSH and LQKENI. Trimming left V 5 bases short and J 0 bases short, with 13 bases between. The CDR3 contains 16 residues. CDR3 amino acids: CASSGFRDANTGELFF. CDR3 nucleotide sequence: TGTGCCAGCTCAGGTTTCAGGGACGCGAACACCGGGGAGCTGTTTTTT.

This clone has a single count. The CDR3 protein is CASSLIPDSPRGTNSPLHF. For the CDR3, the DNA is TGCGCCAGCAGCTTGATCCCCGACAGCCCCCGGGGGACAAATTCACCCCTCCACTTT. The chain recombines TRBV5-1 with TRBJ1-6; maybe TRBD1 (6 bases). This CDR3 is built from 19 residues. Germline V gene lookup returns CDR1 SGHRS and CDR2 YFSETQ. Trimming removed 1 base from V and 7 bases from J, with 24 bases in between.

V gene TRBV2 combines with J gene TRBJ1-2; D remains ambiguous. CDR1 is SNHLY and CDR2 is FYNNEI in the germline V gene. The CDR3 runs to 11 residues. V lost 5 bases to trimming and J lost 6 bases, with 7 bases between them. The CDR3 nucleotides read TGTGCCAGCAGTCGGGGTAATGGCTACACCTTC. It specifies CASSRGNGYTF.

The V and J genes are TRBV7-2 and TRBJ2-4; D uncertain. The length of the CDR3 is 13 residues. Germline CDR1 is SGHTA and CDR2 is FQGNSA. Trimming pared 2 bases from V and 8 bases from J, leaving 10 bases between. DNA of the CDR3: TGTGCCAGCAGCTTAACCGGCATAGACATTCAGTACTTC. It translates to CASSLTGIDIQYF.

The genes are TRBV2 and TRBJ2-3; D ambiguous. Germline assignment: CDR1 SNHLY and CDR2 FYNNEI. V lost 1 base to trimming and J lost 2 bases, with 10 bases between them. This CDR3 comprises 15 residues. As DNA, the CDR3 is TGTGCCAGCAGTGAAGTGGACCCCCTCACAGATACGCAGTATTTT. Its protein product is CASSEVDPLTDTQYF.

The chain employs TRBV6-5 and TRBJ2-7, with D possibly being TRBD1 (7 bases). CDR1 and CDR2 (germline): MNHEY, SVGAGI. Trimming cost V 2 bases and J 4 bases, with 12 bases left between them. CDR3 length equals 14 residues. CDR3 in DNA: TGTGCCAGCAGTTACGGAGGGGGCAGGTACGAGCAGTACTTC. Translation: CASSYGGGRYEQYF.

The table lists this clone with a few counts. V and J are TRBV5-1 and TRBJ2-7, with 10 bases matching TRBD2. Per the germline V gene, CDR1 is SGHRS and CDR2 is YFSETQ. With 5 bases clipped from V and 2 bases from J, the junction kept 7 bases outside the gene matches. The CDR3 totals 15 residues. CDR3 DNA sequence: TGCGCCAGCAGGCGCGAGCGGGAGGGCCCCTACGAGCAGTACTTC. Translated, it gives CASRREREGPYEQYF.